This passage covers 15 T cell receptor beta chains from one sample sequenced in a study of blood T cells in healthy people across ages. Through a sample-barcoded 5' primer and a J-beta primer mix, a second PCR was run for 7 to 11 cycles. TCRdb recomputed calls from the 5' RACE reads with MiXCR, one row per CDR3 protein. The sample includes around 1.5 million distinct CDR3 sequences, roughly 30% of them seen just once. Material: blood. These receptors all come from a woman aged 30 to 39 in good health.

The V gene is TRBV7-8, the J gene TRBJ2-1, with 11 nucleotides matching TRBD1. From germline, CDR1 is SGHVS and CDR2 FQNEAQ. The CDR3 has 16 amino acids. V gave up 4 bases and J gave up 13 bases; unmatched junction bases: 15. CDR3 residues: CASSSRGQGAEETQFF. DNA for the CDR3: TGTGCCAGCAGCTCAAGAGGACAGGGGGCAGAAGAGACCCAGTTCTTC.

This clonotype turned up a few times. The chain links TRBV5-1 to TRBJ1-1; D might be TRBD1 (6 bases). Germline V gives CDR1 SGHRS, CDR2 YFSETQ. The V end lost 0 bases, the J end lost 1 base, and 10 bases lay between the germline ends. The CDR3 loop spans 15 amino acids. This chain's CDR3 is CASSLGGLGNTEAFF. In nucleotides, the CDR3 is TGCGCCAGCAGCTTGGGGGGGCTGGGGAACACTGAAGCTTTCTTT.

This clonotype occurred a few times. The chain is built from TRBV28 and TRBJ2-3; D perhaps matches TRBD2 (6 bases). The CDR3 extends over 16 amino acids. Trimming took off 3 bases at V and 4 bases at J, with 17 bases between the two ends. CDR1 and CDR2 from the germline V gene are MDHEN and SYDVKM. The CDR3 nucleotides read TGTGCCAGCAGTTTTCGTACCGGGAGCGGCTCAGATACGCAGTATTTT. It yields the protein CASSFRTGSGSDTQYF.

The rearrangement uses TRBV7-2 and TRBJ1-5; 7 bases map to TRBD1. With V trimmed by 6 bases and J by 5 bases, 7 bases remained unmatched. Looked up from germline, CDR1 is SGHTA and CDR2 is FQGNSA. The CDR3 consists of 14 residues. This CDR3 reads CTSSQSTGYQPQHF. CDR3 nucleotide sequence: TGTACCAGCAGTCAATCGACAGGGTATCAGCCCCAGCATTTT.

This chain links TRBV9 with TRBJ2-1; TRBD2 matches at 11 bases. There are 15 residues in the CDR3. The V and J ends lost 3 bases and 8 bases, in that order; junction bases with no gene match: 7. The germline V gene encodes CDR1 SGDLS and CDR2 YYNGEE. The CDR3 reads CASSATSGGGYEQFF. The CDR3 DNA sequence: TGTGCCAGCAGCGCTACTAGCGGGGGAGGCTATGAGCAGTTCTTC.

This clonotype was observed many times. V usage is TRBV29-1 and J usage is TRBJ1-2; D unresolved. There are 11 residues in the CDR3. Germline V CDR1 and CDR2: SQVTM, ANQGSEA. Trimming took off 3 bases at V and 2 bases at J, with 4 bases between the two ends. In DNA, the CDR3 is TGCAGCGTTGATTCGAACTATGGCTACACCTTC. Translating it yields CSVDSNYGYTF.

V and J are TRBV5-1 and TRBJ1-2; TRBD1 agrees at 8 bases. In germline, CDR1 is SGHRS, CDR2 YFSETQ. J gave up 4 bases and V 4 bases, and 9 bases lay outside the gene matches. The CDR3 runs 15 residues. CDR3 DNA sequence: TGCGCCAGCAGCCCCGGGACAGGTGAGGGCTATGGCTACACCTTC. Encoded protein: CASSPGTGEGYGYTF.

The chain carries TRBV7-9 and TRBJ2-1; 12 bases fit TRBD2. Germline CDR1 is SEHNR and CDR2 is FQNEAQ (reference sequence). There are 19 residues in the CDR3. The J segment lost 9 bases and the V segment lost 2 bases, leaving 17 bases of the junction unmatched. CDR3 protein: CASSLIPSGGAVGPSEQFF. The CDR3, as DNA: TGTGCCAGCAGCTTAATCCCTAGCGGGGGGGCCGTGGGGCCCAGTGAGCAGTTCTTC.

This clonotype was counted between two and nine times. The V call is TRBV11-2, the J call TRBJ1-3; 7 nucleotides match TRBD1. Germline CDR1 SGHAT, CDR2 FQNNGV. The CDR3 totals 22 residues. With V trimmed by 5 bases and J by 2 bases, 27 bases remained unmatched. The CDR3, as DNA: TGTGCCAGCAGCCCAGCCCTTGAACGGACAGGAACTTTCTTCGCTGCTGGAAACACCATATATTTT. Its translation is CASSPALERTGTFFAAGNTIYF.

This clonotype has just a few counts. J is TRBJ2-7 and V is TRBV11-1; the D gene is possibly TRBD1 (5 bases). V dropped 4 bases and J dropped 4 bases, with 14 bases sitting between them. The CDR3 covers 14 residues. Looked up from germline, CDR1 is SGHAT and CDR2 is FQDESV (reference sequence). The CDR3 loop reads CASSSTVVPYEQYF. As DNA, the CDR3 is TGTGCCAGCAGCTCGACAGTAGTGCCATACGAGCAGTACTTC.

This clonotype was found a few times. The chain recombines TRBV30 with TRBJ2-7; 10 bases are a match to TRBD1. The CDR3 extends over 13 amino acids. J lost 5 bases, V lost 2 bases, and 3 bases had no gene match. The germline gives CDR1 GTSNPN, CDR2 SVGIG (reference sequence). The DNA of the CDR3 is TGTGCCTGGAGTCGAGGGACAGGGGACGAGCAGTACTTC. This codes for CAWSRGTGDEQYF.

V is TRBV6-5 and J is TRBJ1-2; tentatively, D is TRBD1 (5 bases). Trimming took 10 bases from V and 2 from J, leaving 17 bases between them. The CDR3 totals 14 residues. Germline CDR1 reads MNHEY; CDR2 reads SVGAGI. CDR3 nucleotide sequence: TGTGCCACTCACGGCGCAGGGAAGAACTATGGCTACACCTTC. Its translation: CATHGAGKNYGYTF.

This chain links TRBV7-9 with TRBJ2-1; 8 nucleotides agree with TRBD2. CDR3 length: 13 amino acids. The V and J ends lost 10 bases and 9 bases, in that order; junction bases with no gene match: 11. Germline CDR1 reads SEHNR; CDR2 reads FQNEAQ (reference sequence). The CDR3: CANQAGAVGEQFF. The CDR3 region has the DNA TGTGCCAACCAAGCGGGAGCGGTCGGTGAGCAGTTCTTC.

In its sample, this clonotype was seen a few times. V gene TRBV15 combines with J gene TRBJ2-1; 8 bases line up with TRBD2. This CDR3 spans 15 amino acids. Germline CDR1 and CDR2: LNHNV and YYDKDF (reference sequence). Trimming removed 1 base from V and 7 bases from J; junction bases left unmatched: 6. In DNA, the CDR3 is TGTGCCACCAGCAGAGCGGGGGGGATGAGGAATGAGCAGTTCTTC. Its protein product is CATSRAGGMRNEQFF.

The rearrangement links TRBV20-1 to TRBJ2-3; D not certain. Germline V gives CDR1 DFQATT, CDR2 SNEGSKA (reference sequence). The CDR3 runs 15 residues. V was clipped by 0 bases and J by 4 bases, with 14 bases between them. The chain's CDR3 is CSARDFGESSDTQYF. CDR3 nucleotide sequence: TGCAGTGCTAGAGATTTTGGGGAAAGTTCAGATACGCAGTATTTT.